This TCR beta chain was obtained from a study of PD-1 blockade in classical Hodgkin lymphoma. Broader study findings: Healthy donors reportedly exceeded newly diagnosed patients in baseline TCR diversity. Differences between repertoires have undefined causes, possibly disease activity or prior therapy.

Sample time point: newly diagnosed, previously untreated cHL patient sample. The CD4+ T cells used were purified from thawed PBMCs through magnetic negative selection. PBMCs from untreated, newly diagnosed classical Hodgkin lymphoma were comparison samples. Method: immunoSEQ multiplex PCR; TCRdb's copy keeps in-frame clones and lacks some. The sample records about 22,000 clones, 75% to 95% being singletons. Between the trimmed V and J ends, which lost 5 bases and 6 bases, there was a span of 11 bases. CDR3 length: 12 residues. CDR1 and CDR2 from the germline V gene are SGHAT and FQNNGV. To note about this clone: Its antigen is currently unknown.

The TCR sequence derives from a human donor with classical Hodgkin lymphoma. The gene calls are TRBV11-2 and TRBJ2-7; D is uncertain. The sample was CD4+ T cells from blood. The DNA for the CDR3 is TGTGCCAGCAGCCTCAGAAGGGCCGAGCAGTACTTC. It specifies CASSLRRAEQYF.